This is a list of T cell receptor beta chains from one sample in a study of T cells in Graves' hyperthyroidism and ophthalmopathy. TCRdb analysed the multiplex PCR reads with MiXCR anew, one entry per CDR3 protein. The data show around 700,000 distinct CDR3 sequences, around 19% seen once. Sequencing was performed on blood. The receptors stem from a woman in her fifties or sixties with Graves' hyperthyroidism that later progressed to Graves' ophthalmopathy. Each CDR3 is given with its conserved first and last residue. The D gene is left open where the match is weak. A row's size may be missing; if present it is once, few, many or a size class.

size: few; D: TRBD2; V: TRBV20-1; J: TRBJ2-3; CDR3: CSARVGLAGPDTQYF; DNA: TGCAGTGCTAGAGTAGGGCTAGCGGGCCCAGATACGCAGTATTTT
size: many; D: -; V: TRBV5-1; J: TRBJ2-1; CDR3: CASSLEVRDEQFF; DNA: TGCGCCAGCAGCTTGGAGGTGAGGGATGAGCAGTTCTTC
size: few; D: TRBD1; V: TRBV27; J: TRBJ2-1; CDR3: CASRGTGEGYNEQFF; DNA: TGTGCCAGCAGGGGGACAGGGGAGGGATACAATGAGCAGTTCTTC
size: -; D: -; V: TRBV10-1; J: TRBJ1-4; CDR3: CASSHRVMKTNEKLFF; DNA: TGCGCCAGCAGTCACAGGGTGATGAAGACTAATGAAAAACTGTTTTTT
size: many; D: -; V: TRBV18; J: TRBJ2-7; CDR3: CASSSQGTSYEQYF; DNA: TGTGCCAGCTCATCCCAGGGGACGTCCTACGAGCAGTACTTC
size: many; D: -; V: TRBV7-3; J: TRBJ2-2; CDR3: CASSPGFTTNTGELFF; DNA: TGTGCCAGCAGCCCTGGTTTTACTACGAACACCGGGGAGCTGTTTTTT
size: many; D: -; V: TRBV6-1; J: TRBJ2-7; CDR3: CASSPSGRSYEQYF; DNA: TGTGCCAGCAGCCCCTCCGGGCGCTCCTACGAGCAGTACTTC
size: many; D: -; V: TRBV3-1; J: TRBJ2-3; CDR3: CASSQGVSTDTQYF; DNA: TGTGCCAGCAGCCAAGGGGTTAGCACAGATACGCAGTATTTT
size: many; D: -; V: TRBV6-4; J: TRBJ1-2; CDR3: CASSEDATTMEGYTF; DNA: TGTGCCAGCAGTGAAGATGCGACAACTATGGAGGGCTACACCTTC
size: many; D: TRBD2; V: TRBV3-1; J: TRBJ2-2; CDR3: CASSRSTSGWNTGELFF; DNA: TGTGCCAGCAGCCGATCAACTAGCGGGTGGAACACCGGGGAGCTGTTTTTT
size: -; D: -; V: TRBV7-9; J: TRBJ2-1; CDR3: CASSLGVLGNEQFF; DNA: TGTGCCAGCAGCTTAGGGGTGCTTGGGAATGAGCAGTTCTTC
size: -; D: TRBD2; V: TRBV20-1; J: TRBJ2-3; CDR3: CSAKRSSGVGDTQYF; DNA: TGCAGTGCTAAGAGGTCTAGCGGGGTGGGAGATACGCAGTATTTT
size: many; D: -; V: TRBV12-3/TRBV12-4; J: TRBJ1-1; CDR3: CASSRGGAPGPEAFF; DNA: TGTGCCAGCAGTCGCGGGGGGGCCCCTGGGCCTGAAGCTTTCTTT
size: -; D: -; V: TRBV6-5; J: TRBJ1-3; CDR3: CASSYAEPQGSGNTIYF; DNA: TGTGCCAGCAGTTACGCAGAACCACAGGGCTCTGGAAACACCATATATTTT
size: -; D: -; V: TRBV15; J: TRBJ1-1; CDR3: CATSRDAGLNTEAFF; DNA: TGTGCCACCAGCAGAGATGCAGGTTTGAACACTGAAGCTTTCTTT
size: many; D: -; V: TRBV5-5; J: TRBJ1-1; CDR3: CASSFGHEGTEAFF; DNA: TGTGCCAGCAGCTTCGGACACGAGGGGACTGAAGCTTTCTTT
size: few; D: TRBD1; V: TRBV30; J: TRBJ2-1; CDR3: CAWSVQWARDRRRNEQFF; DNA: TGTGCCTGGAGTGTACAATGGGCCAGGGACAGGAGACGCAATGAGCAGTTCTTC
size: -; D: -; V: TRBV9; J: TRBJ2-1; CDR3: CASSPTYGATYNEQFF; DNA: TGTGCCAGCAGCCCTACCTATGGAGCAACTTACAATGAGCAGTTCTTC
size: few; D: TRBD2; V: TRBV6-8; J: TRBJ2-7; CDR3: CASKLAGGPDEQYF; DNA: TGCGCCAGCAAGCTAGCGGGGGGGCCGGACGAGCAGTACTTC
size: -; D: -; V: TRBV5-1; J: TRBJ1-6; CDR3: CASSLVGDNSPLHF; DNA: TGCGCCAGCAGCTTGGTAGGCGATAATTCACCCCTCCACTTT
size: few; D: TRBD1; V: TRBV6-1; J: TRBJ2-5; CDR3: CASSDRTGHSQETQYF; DNA: TGTGCCAGCAGTGATAGGACAGGGCACAGCCAAGAGACCCAGTACTTC
size: -; D: -; V: TRBV6-1; J: TRBJ2-7; CDR3: CASSREDEQYF; DNA: TGTGCCAGCAGCAGGGAGGACGAGCAGTACTTC
size: many; D: TRBD2; V: TRBV10-3; J: TRBJ2-1; CDR3: CAISKTSGVNNEQFF; DNA: TGTGCCATCAGTAAGACTAGCGGGGTCAACAATGAGCAGTTCTTC
size: few; D: -; V: TRBV7-8; J: TRBJ2-1; CDR3: CASSPTIHNEQFF; DNA: TGTGCCAGCAGCCCCACCATTCACAATGAGCAGTTCTTC
size: many; D: -; V: TRBV12-3/TRBV12-4; J: TRBJ2-3; CDR3: CASRTAGISTDTQYF; DNA: TGTGCCAGCAGGACCGCGGGCATAAGCACAGATACGCAGTATTTT
size: -; D: -; V: TRBV6-1; J: TRBJ1-4; CDR3: CASRPGPSYTNEKLFF; DNA: TGTGCCAGCAGACCGGGACCGTCCTACACTAATGAAAAACTGTTTTTT
size: many; D: -; V: TRBV5-1; J: TRBJ2-7; CDR3: CASSPDVSYEQYF; DNA: TGCGCCAGCAGTCCCGACGTTTCCTACGAGCAGTACTTC
size: few; D: TRBD1; V: TRBV4-1; J: TRBJ2-7; CDR3: CASSHRDRTTYEQYF; DNA: TGCGCCAGCAGCCACCGGGACAGGACTACCTACGAGCAGTACTTC
size: many; D: -; V: TRBV12-3/TRBV12-4; J: TRBJ2-3; CDR3: CASGHSSRTDTQYF; DNA: TGTGCCAGCGGACATAGTAGCCGCACAGATACGCAGTATTTT
size: many; D: -; V: TRBV2; J: TRBJ2-1; CDR3: CASSPAPLQSSYNEQFF; DNA: TGTGCCAGCAGTCCAGCCCCCCTCCAAAGCTCCTACAATGAGCAGTTCTTC
size: many; D: -; V: TRBV6-1; J: TRBJ1-5; CDR3: CASSPGPHIYSNQPQHF; DNA: TGTGCCAGCAGCCCGGGACCCCACATATATAGCAATCAGCCCCAGCATTTT
size: -; D: -; V: TRBV27; J: TRBJ1-4; CDR3: CASSFHPGIEKLFF; DNA: TGTGCCAGCAGTTTTCATCCGGGGATTGAAAAACTGTTTTTT
size: -; D: -; V: TRBV4-1; J: TRBJ1-5; CDR3: CASSQGGGGNNQPQHF; DNA: TGCGCCAGCAGCCAAGGGGGTGGGGGAAACAATCAGCCCCAGCATTTT
size: few; D: -; V: TRBV5-1; J: TRBJ1-1; CDR3: CASRDQGYTEAFF; DNA: TGCGCCAGCAGGGACCAGGGATACACTGAAGCTTTCTTT
size: -; D: -; V: TRBV27; J: TRBJ2-3; CDR3: CASALGYLHTDTQYF; DNA: TGTGCCAGCGCTCTGGGCTATTTGCACACAGATACGCAGTATTTT
size: few; D: -; V: TRBV6-1; J: TRBJ2-5; CDR3: CASSERRQETQYF; DNA: TGTGCCAGCAGTGAGCGGAGACAAGAGACCCAGTACTTC
size: -; D: -; V: TRBV11-2; J: TRBJ1-6; CDR3: CASTRAGWDSPLHF; DNA: TGTGCCAGCACCCGTGCGGGATGGGATTCACCCCTCCACTTT
size: -; D: -; V: TRBV29-1; J: TRBJ1-1; CDR3: CSVGRGGAGDTEAFF; DNA: TGCAGCGTTGGGCGAGGAGGGGCAGGCGACACTGAAGCTTTCTTT
size: many; D: -; V: TRBV6-1; J: TRBJ1-2; CDR3: CALSGGSGYTF; DNA: TGTGCACTATCGGGGGGCTCTGGCTACACCTTC
size: -; D: -; V: TRBV29-1; J: TRBJ1-1; CDR3: CSVLEGGSAFF; DNA: TGCAGCGTTCTAGAGGGGGGATCAGCTTTCTTT
size: few; D: -; V: TRBV20-1; J: TRBJ1-5; CDR3: CSAGGSGTYSNQPQHF; DNA: TGCAGTGCCGGTGGATCCGGAACGTATAGCAATCAGCCCCAGCATTTT
size: many; D: -; V: TRBV27; J: TRBJ2-1; CDR3: CASSRDSYNEQFF; DNA: TGTGCCAGTAGCAGGGACTCCTACAATGAGCAGTTCTTC
size: -; D: -; V: TRBV18; J: TRBJ1-3; CDR3: CASSPKESTIYF; DNA: TGTGCCAGCTCACCAAAGGAGAGCACCATATATTTT
size: many; D: TRBD1; V: TRBV11-1; J: TRBJ2-1; CDR3: CASSLWGQGTGNEQFF; DNA: TGTGCCAGCAGCTTATGGGGACAGGGGACGGGCAATGAGCAGTTCTTC
size: many; D: -; V: TRBV15; J: TRBJ2-5; CDR3: CATSRDLDEQETQYF; DNA: TGTGCCACCAGCAGAGATCTCGACGAACAAGAGACCCAGTACTTC
size: many; D: -; V: TRBV29-1; J: TRBJ1-2; CDR3: CSAVGLSRVHGYTF; DNA: TGCAGCGCCGTGGGGCTGAGCAGGGTTCATGGCTACACCTTC
size: few; D: -; V: TRBV5-1; J: TRBJ2-1; CDR3: CASSLAYTDKQFF; DNA: TGCGCCAGCAGCTTGGCATATACCGATAAGCAGTTCTTC
size: many; D: TRBD2; V: TRBV2; J: TRBJ2-1; CDR3: CASTRTSGYNEQFF; DNA: TGTGCCAGCACTAGGACTAGCGGATACAATGAGCAGTTCTTC
size: many; D: -; V: TRBV20-1; J: TRBJ2-1; CDR3: CSAIDRYNEQFF; DNA: TGCAGTGCTATAGACAGGTACAATGAGCAGTTCTTC
size: -; D: -; V: TRBV6-1; J: TRBJ1-5; CDR3: CASSDLGLGNQPQHF; DNA: TGTGCCAGCAGTGATCTGGGGCTTGGCAATCAGCCCCAGCATTTT
size: few; D: -; V: TRBV11-2; J: TRBJ2-2; CDR3: CASSSNRPTNTGELFF; DNA: TGTGCCAGCAGCTCCAACAGGCCTACGAACACCGGGGAGCTGTTTTTT
size: many; D: TRBD1; V: TRBV11-2; J: TRBJ2-7; CDR3: CASSALTGGRPTYEQYF; DNA: TGTGCCAGCAGCGCACTGACAGGGGGCAGACCGACCTACGAGCAGTACTTC